This entry lists 26 T cell receptor beta chains sequenced from one sample in a study of blood T cell repertoires in COVID-19. Profiled with immunoSEQ multiplex PCR; TCRdb holds only in-frame clones, not every one. The sample yields under 40,000 clones, 85% to 90% seen once. Sequencing was done on a sample of peripheral blood. These receptors originate from a man aged 55 to 69 with active COVID-19.

V and J are TRBV4-1 and TRBJ2-1; the D gene is possibly TRBD1 (5 bases). V was clipped by 0 bases and J by 10 bases, with 10 bases between them. CDR1 is MGHRA and CDR2 is YSYEKL in the germline V gene. The CDR3 sequence is 13 residues long. CDR3 loop: CASSQEGPTEQFF. CDR3 nucleotide sequence: TGCGCCAGCAGCCAAGAGGGGCCTACGGAGCAGTTCTTC.

The chain is built from TRBV6-5 and TRBJ1-1; perhaps TRBD1 as D (5 bases). CDR1 and CDR2 from the germline V gene are MNHEY and SVGAGI. V was shortened by 1 base and J by 6 bases, with 12 bases between the two germline ends. The CDR3 is made up of 14 amino acids. The CDR3 bases are TGTGCCAGCAGTTACTTCGTCCGGGGGTCTGAAGCTTTCTTT. This codes for CASSYFVRGSEAFF.

J is TRBJ2-3 and V is TRBV5-6; 9 positions agree with TRBD1. Losses at the gene ends were 5 bases for V and 3 bases for J; bases not matched to a gene: 7. The CDR3 has 15 residues. Per germline, CDR1 SGHDT and CDR2 YYEEEE. The CDR3 reads CASSSGQGRTDTQYF. DNA for the CDR3: TGTGCCAGCAGTTCGGGACAGGGTCGGACAGATACGCAGTATTTT.

V is TRBV28 and J is TRBJ1-5; D is unclear. This CDR3 is built from 13 residues. The V end lost 6 bases, the J end lost 1 base, and 7 bases lay between the germline ends. Germline V lookup: CDR1 MDHEN, CDR2 SYDVKM. The CDR3: CASRIGSNQPQHF. The CDR3 DNA is TGTGCCAGCAGGATTGGCAGCAATCAGCCCCAGCATTTT.

This clone was detected only once. The CDR3 protein is CAISDLLTGGSHTDTQYF. As DNA, the CDR3 is TGTGCCATCAGTGACCTGTTGACAGGGGGTTCCCACACAGATACGCAGTATTTT. This rearrangement joins TRBV10-3 to TRBJ2-3; 9 bases align to TRBD1. Losses at the gene ends were 3 bases for V and 2 bases for J; bases not matched to a gene: 12. CDR3 length: 18 amino acids. Per the germline V gene, CDR1 is ENHRY and CDR2 is SYGVKD.

The chain employs TRBV28 and TRBJ1-2; D possibly corresponds to TRBD1 (6 bases). The CDR3 runs to 12 residues. Germline V gene data show CDR1 as MDHEN and CDR2 as SYDVKM. V was shortened by 5 bases and J by 11 bases, with 15 bases between the two germline ends. CDR3 amino acids: CASSVRTAQYTF. Written as DNA, the CDR3 is TGTGCCAGCAGTGTCAGGACAGCCCAATACACCTTC.

This chain joins TRBV10-3 and TRBJ1-2; no definite D call. CDR1 is ENHRY and CDR2 is SYGVKD in the germline V gene. Trimming cost V 8 bases and J 7 bases, with 20 bases left between them. CDR3 length: 14 residues. The CDR3 spells CAISGVAGGSGYTF. CDR3 nucleotides: TGTGCCATCTCTGGGGTGGCAGGTGGGAGTGGCTACACCTTC.

The count of this clone is one. Other DNA sequences from this sample encode an identical CDR3 as well. This rearrangement joins TRBV6-5 to TRBJ1-6, with 9 bases aligning to TRBD1. The CDR3 runs to 15 residues. Trimming at V came to 2 bases and at J to 8 bases, leaving 4 bases not matched to a gene. CDR1 is MNHEY, CDR2 SVGAGI, per germline. CDR3 loop: CASSYRGQGYSPLHF. Written as DNA, the CDR3 is TGTGCCAGCAGTTACCGCGGACAGGGGTATTCACCCCTCCACTTT.

The J gene is TRBJ1-2, the V gene TRBV6-5; the D gene is possibly TRBD1 (5 bases). CDR1 is MNHEY, CDR2 SVGAGI, per germline. This CDR3 is built from 13 residues. V lost 3 bases to trimming and J lost 7 bases, with 12 bases between them. The CDR3 here is CASSYSERGGYTF. The CDR3, as DNA: TGTGCCAGCAGTTATTCAGAAAGGGGTGGCTACACCTTC.

This chain connects TRBV5-4 to TRBJ2-7, with 14 nucleotides matching TRBD2. The V segment lost 5 bases and the J segment 9 bases; nucleotides outside the gene matches: 7. The germline V gene encodes CDR1 SGHNT and CDR2 YYREEE (reference sequence). The CDR3 is 14 residues long. The CDR3 region is CASSRLAGGQGQYF. The CDR3 DNA follows: TGTGCCAGCAGTCGACTAGCGGGGGGGCAGGGGCAGTACTTC.

The chain uses TRBV7-9 and TRBJ2-5; 10 bases are shared with TRBD2. CDR3 length equals 16 residues. Germline V lookup: CDR1 SEHNR, CDR2 FQNEAQ (reference sequence). V lost 4 bases, J lost 0 bases, and 5 bases stayed unmatched. The CDR3 is CASSSGSGGYQETQYF. CDR3 sequence (DNA): TGTGCCAGCAGCTCCGGTAGCGGGGGGTACCAAGAGACCCAGTACTTC.

In this sample, this clone turned up a few times. The chain is built from TRBV12-3 or TRBV12-4 and TRBJ2-7; the match to TRBD1 covers 11 bases. The length of the CDR3 is 13 residues. Unmatched junction bases numbered 5, after V lost 7 bases and J lost 6 bases. The DNA for the CDR3 is TGTGCCAGCACCGGGACAGGGGGGCGCGAGCAGTACTTC. This gives the protein CASTGTGGREQYF.

The V call is TRBV6-5, the J call TRBJ2-7; 8 nucleotides match TRBD1. V dropped 5 bases and J dropped 5; count of bases not matched to a gene: 11. This CDR3 spans 15 amino acids. Germline loops: CDR1 MNHEY, CDR2 SVGAGI. CDR3 in amino acids: CASSPQRTGKDEQYF. The DNA of the CDR3 is TGTGCCAGCAGTCCCCAGCGGACAGGGAAGGACGAGCAGTACTTC.

The V gene is TRBV4-2, the J gene TRBJ2-2; 11 nucleotides match TRBD2. The V gene's germline CDR1 is LGHNA and CDR2 YNFKEQ. Trimming at V came to 6 bases and at J to 5 bases, leaving 2 bases not matched to a gene. The CDR3 is 14 residues long. In DNA, the CDR3 is TGTGCCAGCAGACGGACTAGCGGGACCGGGGAGCTGTTTTTT. This encodes CASRRTSGTGELFF.

The chain recombines TRBV28 with TRBJ2-3; D is unresolved. Per the germline V gene, CDR1 is MDHEN and CDR2 is SYDVKM. This CDR3 is built from 13 residues. The ends were cut back, 3 bases at V and 2 bases at J, with 6 bases in the middle. In DNA form, the CDR3 reads TGTGCCAGCAGTTTGGAGAACACAGATACGCAGTATTTT. Amino acid sequence: CASSLENTDTQYF.

This clone appeared a few times. The genes are TRBV7-3 and TRBJ2-3, with D tentatively TRBD1 (6 bases). Germline V gives CDR1 SGHTA, CDR2 FQGTGA. Trimming took off 5 bases at V and 0 bases at J, with 15 bases between the two ends. The CDR3 runs 16 residues. The CDR3 region is CASSPGQYPSTDTQYF. The DNA for the CDR3 is TGTGCCAGCAGCCCCGGACAGTATCCAAGCACAGATACGCAGTATTTT.

CDR3 bases: TGTGCCAGCAGCTTATCACAGGGAACCGGGGAGCTGTTTTTT. This translates into CASSLSQGTGELFF. The chain uses TRBV7-2 and TRBJ2-2, with D possibly matching TRBD1 (6 bases). Per germline, CDR1 SGHTA and CDR2 FQGNSA. Trimming shortened V by 2 bases and J by 5 bases, and 9 bases separated the two germline ends. The CDR3 spans 14 residues.

Worth noting for this clone: At one of its ends the junction is not consistent with the germline gene, which may arise from a read error. The rearrangement links TRBV6-5 to TRBJ1-6; TRBD1 might be the D (6 bases). This CDR3 comprises 15 residues. Germline CDR1 is MNHEY and CDR2 is SVGAGI. CDR3 loop: CASNYGGVSGSPLHF. The CDR3 DNA reads as TGTGCCAGCAATTACGGGGGCGTTTCTGGTTCACCCCTCCACTTT.

This chain links TRBV15 with TRBJ1-2; D not resolved. This CDR3 has 15 amino acids. The V gene's germline CDR1 is LNHNV and CDR2 YYDKDF (reference sequence). The germline V and J ends were trimmed by 4 bases and 0 bases, with 12 bases remaining between them. CDR3 in DNA: TGTGCCACCAGCACCACCCGCCGGGCTAACTATGGCTACACCTTC. It is translated as CATSTTRRANYGYTF.

The chain uses TRBV6-5 and TRBJ1-1; the D is unclear. The CDR3 extends over 13 amino acids. Germline CDR1 is MNHEY and CDR2 is SVGAGI. Between the trimmed V and J ends, which lost 11 bases and 0 bases, there was a span of 13 bases. CDR3 in DNA: TGTGCCTCCCGCCGAGGTATGAACACTGAAGCTTTCTTT. Translated, it gives CASRRGMNTEAFF.

This sequence joins TRBV25-1 and TRBJ2-3; tentative D call: TRBD1 (6 bases). CDR3 length: 15 residues. CDR1 MGHDK and CDR2 SYGVNS come from the germline V gene. Trimming left V 2 bases short and J 1 base short, with 10 bases between. DNA for the CDR3: TGTGCCAGCAGTGAACTCAGGGGCGGCACAGATACGCAGTATTTT. It specifies CASSELRGGTDTQYF. Together with reference TRBV25-1 and TRBJ2-3, the CDR3 gives the full variable domain: EADIYQTPRYLVIGTGKKITLECSQTMGHDKMYWYQQDPGMELHLIHYSYGVNSTEKGDLSSESTVSRIRTEHFPLTLESARPSHTSQYLCASSELRGGTDTQYFGPGTRLTVL.

CDR3 protein: CASSEGPGTNEQFF. CDR3 DNA: TGTGCCAGCAGCGAGGGGCCGGGTACGAATGAGCAGTTCTTC. This chain links TRBV9 with TRBJ2-1, with D tentatively TRBD1 (5 bases). The CDR3 extends over 14 amino acids. Looked up from germline, CDR1 is SGDLS and CDR2 is YYNGEE. The V end was cut by 3 bases, the J end by 7 bases, with 14 bases between.

V is TRBV5-6 and J is TRBJ1-5; D unresolved. Germline V CDR1 and CDR2: SGHDT, YYEEEE. The CDR3 is 16 amino acids. Trimming removed 1 base from V and 0 bases from J, with 11 bases in between. DNA of the CDR3: TGTGCCAGCAGCTTGAGGCAGGAAGATAGCAATCAGCCCCAGCATTTT. Translated, it gives CASSLRQEDSNQPQHF.

The chain uses TRBV30 and TRBJ1-3; 7 nucleotides agree with TRBD1. This CDR3 region has 12 residues. With V trimmed by 4 bases and J by 4 bases, 1 base remained unmatched. Germline loops: CDR1 GTSNPN, CDR2 SVGIG (reference sequence). Here the CDR3 reads CAWKGAGNTIYF. In DNA, the CDR3 is TGTGCCTGGAAGGGGGCCGGAAACACCATATATTTT.

This chain connects TRBV19 to TRBJ1-1, with a possible D match to TRBD1 (5 bases). The germline V gene encodes CDR1 LNHDA and CDR2 SQIVND (reference sequence). This CDR3 is 14 amino acids long. V lost 6 bases and J lost 1, with 12 bases in between. CDR3 nucleotide sequence: TGTGCCAGTAGGGAGGGGCCGACGAACACTGAAGCTTTCTTT. Its translation: CASREGPTNTEAFF.

The V gene is TRBV3-1 (or the pseudogene TRBV3-2), the J gene TRBJ2-5, with 8 bases aligning to TRBD2. Germline V CDR1 and CDR2: LGHDT, YNNKEL (reference sequence). The CDR3 is made up of 16 amino acids. With V trimmed by 5 bases and J by 2 bases, 10 bases remained unmatched. The CDR3 is CASSAGRATHQETQYF. The DNA for the CDR3 is TGTGCCAGCAGCGCCGGGAGGGCCACTCATCAAGAGACCCAGTACTTC.